This T cell receptor (beta chain) was found in a study of cytomegalovirus exposure and HLA in healthy donors. The PCR employed 60 Vbeta primers together with 13 Jbeta primers. Sequencing used immunoSEQ multiplex PCR; TCRdb keeps in-frame clones, though not all of them. The table includes about 140,000 clones, roughly 80% detected once. V lost 4 bases, J lost 5 bases, and 5 bases stayed unmatched. Germline V CDR1 and CDR2: SGHRS, YFSETQ. The CDR3 runs 15 residues. The J gene is TRBJ1-4, the V gene TRBV5-1; TRBD1 matches at 10 bases. The TCR was taken from a female donor in good health and CMV-seronegative. The sample comprised PBMCs. CDR3 coding DNA: TGCGCCAGCAGCCTACTGGGACAGGGGAATGAAAAACTGTTTTTT. Protein product: CASSLLGQGNEKLFF.